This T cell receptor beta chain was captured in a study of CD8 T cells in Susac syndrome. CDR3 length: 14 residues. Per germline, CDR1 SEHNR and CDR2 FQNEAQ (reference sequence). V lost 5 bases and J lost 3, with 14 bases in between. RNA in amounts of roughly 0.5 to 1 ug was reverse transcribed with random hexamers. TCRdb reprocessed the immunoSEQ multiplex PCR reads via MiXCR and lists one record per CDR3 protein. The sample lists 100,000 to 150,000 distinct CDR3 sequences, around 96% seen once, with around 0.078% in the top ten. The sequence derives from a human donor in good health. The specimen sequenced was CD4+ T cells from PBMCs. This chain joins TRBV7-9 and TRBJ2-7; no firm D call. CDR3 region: CASSLAQSLYEQYF. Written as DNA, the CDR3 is TGTGCCAGCAGCCTCGCACAGTCCCTCTACGAGCAGTACTTC.